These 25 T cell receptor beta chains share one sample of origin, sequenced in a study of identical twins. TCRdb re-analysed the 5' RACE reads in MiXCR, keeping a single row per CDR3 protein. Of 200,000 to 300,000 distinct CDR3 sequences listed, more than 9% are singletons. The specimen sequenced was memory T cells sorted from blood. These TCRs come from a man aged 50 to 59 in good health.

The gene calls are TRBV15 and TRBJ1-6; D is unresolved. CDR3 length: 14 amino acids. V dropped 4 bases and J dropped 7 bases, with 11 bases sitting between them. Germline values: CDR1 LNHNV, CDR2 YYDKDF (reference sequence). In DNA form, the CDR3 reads TGTGCCACCAGCACAAATTTGGGCAATTCACCCCTCCACTTT. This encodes CATSTNLGNSPLHF.

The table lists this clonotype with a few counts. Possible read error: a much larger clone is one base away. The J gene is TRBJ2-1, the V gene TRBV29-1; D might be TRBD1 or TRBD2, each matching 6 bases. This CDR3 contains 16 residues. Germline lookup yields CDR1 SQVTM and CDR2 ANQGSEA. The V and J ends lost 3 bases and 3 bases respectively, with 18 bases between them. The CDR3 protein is CSVEEFGGGFYNEQFF. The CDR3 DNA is TGCAGCGTTGAGGAATTCGGAGGGGGTTTCTACAATGAGCAGTTCTTC.

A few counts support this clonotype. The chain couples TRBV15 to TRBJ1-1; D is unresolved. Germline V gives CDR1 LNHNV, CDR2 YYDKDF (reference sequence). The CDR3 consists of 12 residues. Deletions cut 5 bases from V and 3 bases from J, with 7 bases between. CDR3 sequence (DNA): TGTGCCACCAGCGCCGCATACACTGAAGCTTTCTTT. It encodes CATSAAYTEAFF.

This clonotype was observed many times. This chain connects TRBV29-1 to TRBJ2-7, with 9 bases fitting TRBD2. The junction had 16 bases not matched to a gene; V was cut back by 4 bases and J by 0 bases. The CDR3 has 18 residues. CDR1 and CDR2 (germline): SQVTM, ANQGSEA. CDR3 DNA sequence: TGCAGCGTTGGGGGCAGAATAGCGGGGGCGGGAGGCTCCTACGAGCAGTACTTC. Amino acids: CSVGGRIAGAGGSYEQYF.

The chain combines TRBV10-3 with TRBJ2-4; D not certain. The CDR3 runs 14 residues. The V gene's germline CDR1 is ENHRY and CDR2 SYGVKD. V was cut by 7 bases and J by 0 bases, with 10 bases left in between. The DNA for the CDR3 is TGTGCCATCATCCTACTGTTAGCCAAAAACATTCAGTACTTC. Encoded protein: CAIILLLAKNIQYF.

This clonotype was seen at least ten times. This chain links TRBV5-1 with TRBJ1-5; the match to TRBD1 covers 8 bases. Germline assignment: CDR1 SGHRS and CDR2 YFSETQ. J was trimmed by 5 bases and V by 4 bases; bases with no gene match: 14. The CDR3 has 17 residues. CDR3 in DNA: TGCGCCAGCAGCGCCGGCCCGACAGGGGACGTCTATCAGCCCCAGCATTTT. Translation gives CASSAGPTGDVYQPQHF.

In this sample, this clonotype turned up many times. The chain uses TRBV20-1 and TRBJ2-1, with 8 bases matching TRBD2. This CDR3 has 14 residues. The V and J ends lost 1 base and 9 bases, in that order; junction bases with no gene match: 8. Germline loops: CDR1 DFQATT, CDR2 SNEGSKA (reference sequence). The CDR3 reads CSARGSGSPGEQFF. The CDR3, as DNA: TGCAGTGCTAGAGGGAGCGGGAGTCCCGGTGAGCAGTTCTTC.

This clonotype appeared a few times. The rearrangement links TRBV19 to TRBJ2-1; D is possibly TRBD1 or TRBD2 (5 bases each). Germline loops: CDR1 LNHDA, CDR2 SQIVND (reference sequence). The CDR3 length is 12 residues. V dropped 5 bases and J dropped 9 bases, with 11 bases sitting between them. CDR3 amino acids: CASSVHGGEQFF. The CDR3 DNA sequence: TGTGCCAGTAGTGTCCATGGGGGTGAGCAGTTCTTC.

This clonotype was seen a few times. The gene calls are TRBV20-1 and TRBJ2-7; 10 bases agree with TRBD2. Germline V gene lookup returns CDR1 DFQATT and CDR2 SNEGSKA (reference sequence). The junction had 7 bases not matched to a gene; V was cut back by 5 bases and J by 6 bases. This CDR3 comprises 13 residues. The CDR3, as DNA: TGCAGTGCTGGCTCTAGCGGGAGCCCCGAGCAGTACTTC. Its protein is CSAGSSGSPEQYF.

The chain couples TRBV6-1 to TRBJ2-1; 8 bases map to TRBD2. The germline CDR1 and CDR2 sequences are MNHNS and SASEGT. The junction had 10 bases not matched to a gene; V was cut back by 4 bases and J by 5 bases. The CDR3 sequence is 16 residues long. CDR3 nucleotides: TGTGCCAGCAGTGGCCCCTCCGGGGGGGTCAACAATGAGCAGTTCTTC. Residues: CASSGPSGGVNNEQFF.

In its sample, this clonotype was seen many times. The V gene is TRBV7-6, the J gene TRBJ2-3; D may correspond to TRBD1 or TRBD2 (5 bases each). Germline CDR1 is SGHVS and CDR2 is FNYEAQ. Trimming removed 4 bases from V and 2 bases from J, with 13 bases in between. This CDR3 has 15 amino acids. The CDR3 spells CASSSRTGLTDTQYF. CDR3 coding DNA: TGTGCCAGCAGCTCCCGGACGGGGCTCACAGATACGCAGTATTTT.

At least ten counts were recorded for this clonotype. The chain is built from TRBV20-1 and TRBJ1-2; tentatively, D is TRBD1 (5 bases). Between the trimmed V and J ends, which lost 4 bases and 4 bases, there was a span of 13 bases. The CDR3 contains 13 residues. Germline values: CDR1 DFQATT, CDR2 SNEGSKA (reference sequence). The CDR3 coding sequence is TGCAGTGCTACGTCAGGGAGCCTCTATGGCTACACCTTC. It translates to CSATSGSLYGYTF.

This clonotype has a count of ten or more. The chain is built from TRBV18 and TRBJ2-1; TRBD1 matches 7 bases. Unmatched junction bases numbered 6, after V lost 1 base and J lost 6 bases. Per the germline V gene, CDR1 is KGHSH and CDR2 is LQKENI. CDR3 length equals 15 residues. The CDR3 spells CASSPRQGPGNEQFF. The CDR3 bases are TGTGCCAGCTCACCACGACAGGGTCCGGGCAATGAGCAGTTCTTC.

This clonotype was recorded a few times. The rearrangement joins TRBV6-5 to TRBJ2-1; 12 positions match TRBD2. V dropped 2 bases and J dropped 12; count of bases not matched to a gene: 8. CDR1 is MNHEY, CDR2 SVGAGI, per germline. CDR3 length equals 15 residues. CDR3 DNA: TGTGCCAGCAGTTACGGGAGACTAGCGGGGGACACGCAGTTCTTC. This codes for CASSYGRLAGDTQFF.

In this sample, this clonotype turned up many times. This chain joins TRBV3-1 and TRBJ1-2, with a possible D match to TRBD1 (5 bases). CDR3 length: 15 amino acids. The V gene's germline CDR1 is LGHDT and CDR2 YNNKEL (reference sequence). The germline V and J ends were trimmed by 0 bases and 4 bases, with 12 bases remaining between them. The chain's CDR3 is CASSQDSGPPYGYTF. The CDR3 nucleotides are TGTGCCAGCAGCCAAGATTCGGGACCGCCCTATGGCTACACCTTC.

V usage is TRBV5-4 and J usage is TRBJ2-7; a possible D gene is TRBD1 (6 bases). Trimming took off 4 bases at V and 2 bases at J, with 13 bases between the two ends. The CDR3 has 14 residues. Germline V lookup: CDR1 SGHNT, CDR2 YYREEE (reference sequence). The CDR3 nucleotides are TGTGCCAGCAGCCTCCGGACAGAACCCTACGAGCAGTACTTC. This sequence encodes CASSLRTEPYEQYF. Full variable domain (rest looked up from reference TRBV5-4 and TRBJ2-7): ETGVTQSPTHLIKTRGQQVTLRCSSQSGHNTVSWYQQALGQGPQFIFQYYREEENGRGNFPPRFSGLQFPNYSSELNVNALELDDSALYLCASSLRTEPYEQYFGPGTRLTVT.

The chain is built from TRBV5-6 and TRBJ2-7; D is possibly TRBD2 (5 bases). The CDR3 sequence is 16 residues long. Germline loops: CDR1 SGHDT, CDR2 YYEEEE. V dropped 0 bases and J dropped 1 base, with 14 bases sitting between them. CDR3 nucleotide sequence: TGTGCCAGCAGCTTGGCCTGGGAGACTGTTTCCTACGAGCAGTACTTC. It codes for CASSLAWETVSYEQYF.

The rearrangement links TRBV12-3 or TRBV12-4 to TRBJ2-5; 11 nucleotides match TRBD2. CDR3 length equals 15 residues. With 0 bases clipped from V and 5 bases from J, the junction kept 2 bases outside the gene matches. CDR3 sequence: CASSLASGRDETQYF. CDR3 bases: TGTGCCAGCAGTTTAGCTAGCGGGAGGGACGAGACCCAGTACTTC.

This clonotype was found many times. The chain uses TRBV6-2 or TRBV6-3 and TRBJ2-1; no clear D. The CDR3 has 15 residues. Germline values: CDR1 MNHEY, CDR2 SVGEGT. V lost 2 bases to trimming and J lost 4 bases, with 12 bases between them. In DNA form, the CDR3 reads TGTGCCAGCAGTTACATGCGGTCCCCATACAATGAGCAGTTCTTC. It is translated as CASSYMRSPYNEQFF.

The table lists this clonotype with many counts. CDR3 in DNA: TGCAGTGCACGAGTAGGGGGCCGGAACACCGGGGAGCTGTTTTTT. Residues: CSARVGGRNTGELFF. The chain joins TRBV20-1 to TRBJ2-2; TRBD1 aligns across 7 bases. V trimming: 6 bases; J trimming: 1 base; junction bases outside the gene matches: 8. The CDR3 totals 15 residues. Germline V CDR1 and CDR2: DFQATT, SNEGSKA (reference sequence).

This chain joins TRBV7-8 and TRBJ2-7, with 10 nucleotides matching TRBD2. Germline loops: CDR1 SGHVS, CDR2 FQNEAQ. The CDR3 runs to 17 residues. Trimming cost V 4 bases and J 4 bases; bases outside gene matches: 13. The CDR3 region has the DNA TGTGCCAGCAGCTCCACCTGGGCTAGCGGGAGACTGTACGAGCAGTACTTC. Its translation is CASSSTWASGRLYEQYF.

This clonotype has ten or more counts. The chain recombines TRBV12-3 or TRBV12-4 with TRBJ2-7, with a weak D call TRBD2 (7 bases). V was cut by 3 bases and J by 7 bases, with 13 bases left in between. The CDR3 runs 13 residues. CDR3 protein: CASSLGGQGEQYF. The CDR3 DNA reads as TGTGCCAGCAGTTTGGGGGGGCAGGGGGAGCAGTACTTC.

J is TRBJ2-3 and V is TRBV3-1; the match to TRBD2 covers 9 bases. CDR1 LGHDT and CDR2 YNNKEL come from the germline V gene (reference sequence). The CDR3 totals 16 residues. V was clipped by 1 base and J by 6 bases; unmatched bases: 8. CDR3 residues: CASSQAHLAGGDTQYF. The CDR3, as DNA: TGTGCCAGCAGCCAAGCTCATCTGGCGGGGGGGGATACGCAGTATTTT.

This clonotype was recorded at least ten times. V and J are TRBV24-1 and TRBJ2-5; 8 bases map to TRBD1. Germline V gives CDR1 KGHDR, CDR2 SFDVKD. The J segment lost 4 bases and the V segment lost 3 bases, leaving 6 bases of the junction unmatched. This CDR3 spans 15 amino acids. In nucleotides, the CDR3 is TGTGCCACCAGTGATATCCAGGGGGCGGGAGAGACCCAGTACTTC. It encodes CATSDIQGAGETQYF.

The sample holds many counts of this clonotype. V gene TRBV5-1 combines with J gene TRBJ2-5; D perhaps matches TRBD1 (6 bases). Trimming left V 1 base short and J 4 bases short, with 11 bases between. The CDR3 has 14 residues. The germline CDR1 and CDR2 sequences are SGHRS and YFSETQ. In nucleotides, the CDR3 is TGCGCCAGCAGCTTGACAGGGAAGGGAGAGACCCAGTACTTC. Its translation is CASSLTGKGETQYF. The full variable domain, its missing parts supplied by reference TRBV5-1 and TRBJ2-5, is KAGVTQTPRYLIKTRGQQVTLSCSPISGHRSVSWYQQTPGQGLQFLFEYFSETQRNKGNFPGRFSGRQFSNSRSEMNVSTLELGDSALYLCASSLTGKGETQYFGPGTRLLVL.